One sample yielded the 4 T cell receptor beta chains listed below, sequenced in a study of T cells in localized non-small cell lung cancer. The repertoire was sequenced with immunoSEQ multiplex PCR; TCRdb's copy has only in-frame clones and lacks some. Of approximately 23,000 clones listed, 85% to 90% are singletons. The specimen was peripheral blood, collected before any cancer treatment. Receptors originate from a male donor older than 55 with stage I lung adenocarcinoma.

The rearrangement joins TRBV9 to TRBJ1-1, with a tentative D call TRBD1 (5 bases). Per the germline V gene, CDR1 is SGDLS and CDR2 is YYNGEE. CDR3 size: 14 residues. V dropped 4 bases and J dropped 11 bases, with 21 bases sitting between them. The CDR3 reads CASSQVPYQGLAFF. The CDR3 coding sequence is TGTGCCAGCAGCCAAGTCCCTTACCAGGGTTTGGCTTTCTTT.

This sequence joins TRBV18 and TRBJ2-5; D is possibly TRBD1 (5 bases). The V end was cut by 2 bases, the J end by 4 bases, with 14 bases between. Germline V gene data show CDR1 as KGHSH and CDR2 as LQKENI. The CDR3 contains 15 residues. CDR3: CASSPTEGARETQYF. In DNA, the CDR3 is TGTGCCAGCTCACCAACCGAAGGGGCTCGAGAGACCCAGTACTTC.

The V call is TRBV28, the J call TRBJ2-1; D is uncertain. The CDR3 has 12 residues. Germline CDR1 and CDR2: MDHEN and SYDVKM. Trimming stripped 5 bases from V and 9 bases from J, with 11 bases between. CDR3 DNA sequence: TGTGCCAGCAGTCCCCCTATGAGTGAGCAGTTCTTC. Protein: CASSPPMSEQFF.

The chain employs TRBV30 and TRBJ2-1; 7 bases are a match to TRBD2. This CDR3 has 13 residues. V was clipped by 2 bases and J by 7 bases; unmatched bases: 5. Germline CDR1 GTSNPN, CDR2 SVGIG (reference sequence). The CDR3: CAWSSQGGNEQFF. The CDR3 nucleotides are TGTGCCTGGAGTAGCCAGGGAGGGAATGAGCAGTTCTTC.